This T cell receptor beta chain was observed in a study of blood T cell repertoires in COVID-19. Study-level information: The United States, Italy and Spain were the sources of the acute and convalescent COVID-19 samples.

The J segment lost 3 bases and the V segment lost 4 bases, leaving 9 bases of the junction unmatched. The CDR3 is 16 residues long. The V gene's germline CDR1 is SGHRS and CDR2 YFSETQ. Everyone who took part was about 18 to 89 years old, and they came from some 23 US areas. Grouping used clinical history reported by participants in a survey and questionnaire. Original analysis: Nucleated cell number was recorded as an estimate derived from reference gene primer amplification. The assay was immunoSEQ multiplex PCR, and TCRdb's table has in-frame clones only and misses some. The V and J calls and the clone size are those of that table, but D and trimming were determined from the DNA. This sample yields 300,000 to 400,000 clones, of which 80% to 90% are seen a single time; 4% to 5% belongs to the top ten.

The chain has TRBV5-1 and TRBJ2-2, with 7 bases matching TRBD1. This sequence was found in a woman aged 40 to 55 with acute COVID-19. Sequencing was done on a sample of PBMCs or T cells enriched from blood (not recorded which). CDR3 nucleotides: TGCGCCAGCAGCCCACAGGGGTCTGGGTACACCGGGGAGCTGTTTTTT. Translated, it gives CASSPQGSGYTGELFF.